Each of the 2 T cell receptor beta chains below was sequenced from the same sample in a study of blood T cell repertoires in COVID-19. The method was immunoSEQ multiplex PCR; TCRdb's version includes in-frame clones alone and lacks a portion of them. The table records around 140,000 clones, about 90% of them present only once. Sequencing was performed on peripheral blood. The source of these receptors is a man in his fifties with active COVID-19.

This chain uses TRBV29-1 with TRBJ2-7; D is possibly TRBD2 (5 bases). This CDR3 has 14 amino acids. In germline, CDR1 is SQVTM, CDR2 ANQGSEA. With 7 bases removed from V and 3 bases from J, the gap between germline ends came to 19 bases. The CDR3 nucleotides are TGCAGCGCTGCGTCGGGGTACAAGGGCTACGAGCAGTACTTC. This codes for CSAASGYKGYEQYF.

The gene calls are TRBV6-5 and TRBJ2-7; 8 bases align to TRBD1. Looked up from germline, CDR1 is MNHEY and CDR2 is SVGAGI. The CDR3 spans 12 residues. The V and J ends lost 7 bases and 5 bases, in that order; junction bases with no gene match: 4. Here the CDR3 reads CASMQGAHEQYF. The CDR3 nucleotides read TGTGCCAGCATGCAGGGGGCCCACGAGCAGTACTTC.